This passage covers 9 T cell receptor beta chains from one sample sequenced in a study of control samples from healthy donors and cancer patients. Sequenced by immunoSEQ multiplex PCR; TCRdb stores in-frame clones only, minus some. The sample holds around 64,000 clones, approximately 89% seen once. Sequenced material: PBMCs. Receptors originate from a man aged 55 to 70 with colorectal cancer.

The CDR3 loop is CASSLLWGQRYF. The CDR3 region has the DNA TGTGCCAGCAGCTTATTGTGGGGGCAGAGGTATTTT. The V gene is TRBV7-2, the J gene TRBJ2-3; D is perhaps TRBD1 (6 bases). Deletions cut 2 bases from V and 14 bases from J, with 14 bases between. CDR3 length equals 12 residues. CDR1 SGHTA and CDR2 FQGNSA come from the germline V gene.

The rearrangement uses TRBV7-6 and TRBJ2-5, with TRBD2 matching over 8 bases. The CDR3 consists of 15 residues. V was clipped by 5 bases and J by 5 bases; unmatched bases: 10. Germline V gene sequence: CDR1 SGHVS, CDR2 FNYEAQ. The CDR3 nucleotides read TGTGCCAGCAGCCAAAGCGGGGGCCCCGCGGAGACCCAGTACTTC. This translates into CASSQSGGPAETQYF.

CDR3 in amino acids: CATSGGALETQYF. In DNA, the CDR3 is TGTGCCACTAGCGGGGGGGCTTTAGAGACCCAGTACTTC. The chain links TRBV15 to TRBJ2-5, with 11 bases aligning to TRBD2. There are 13 residues in the CDR3. V dropped 9 bases and J dropped 4; count of bases not matched to a gene: 4. The V gene's germline CDR1 is LNHNV and CDR2 YYDKDF (reference sequence).

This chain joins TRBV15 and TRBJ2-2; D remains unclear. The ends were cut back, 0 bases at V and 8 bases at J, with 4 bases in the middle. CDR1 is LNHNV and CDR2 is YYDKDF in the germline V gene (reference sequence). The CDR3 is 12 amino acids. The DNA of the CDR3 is TGTGCCACCAGCAGAGAAGTTGGGGAGCTGTTTTTT. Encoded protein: CATSREVGELFF.

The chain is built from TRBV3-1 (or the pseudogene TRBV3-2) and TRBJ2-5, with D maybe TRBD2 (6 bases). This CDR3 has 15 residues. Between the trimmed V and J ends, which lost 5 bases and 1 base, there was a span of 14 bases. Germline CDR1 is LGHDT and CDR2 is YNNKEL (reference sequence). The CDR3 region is CASSVGLASQETQYF. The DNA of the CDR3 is TGTGCCAGCAGCGTCGGGCTAGCGAGCCAAGAGACCCAGTACTTC.

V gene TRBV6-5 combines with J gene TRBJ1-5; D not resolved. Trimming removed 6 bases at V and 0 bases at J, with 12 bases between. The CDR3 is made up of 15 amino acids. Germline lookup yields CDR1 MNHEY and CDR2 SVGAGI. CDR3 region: CASRASGPSNQPQHF. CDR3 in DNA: TGTGCCAGCAGGGCCTCCGGACCTAGCAATCAGCCCCAGCATTTT.

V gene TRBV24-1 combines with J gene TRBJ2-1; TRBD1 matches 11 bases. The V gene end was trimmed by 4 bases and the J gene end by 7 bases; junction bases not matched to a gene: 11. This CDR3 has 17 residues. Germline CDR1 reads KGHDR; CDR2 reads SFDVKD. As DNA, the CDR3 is TGTGCCACCAGTGACGCACTCGGACAGGGGGCAGGGAATGAGCAGTTCTTC. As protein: CATSDALGQGAGNEQFF.

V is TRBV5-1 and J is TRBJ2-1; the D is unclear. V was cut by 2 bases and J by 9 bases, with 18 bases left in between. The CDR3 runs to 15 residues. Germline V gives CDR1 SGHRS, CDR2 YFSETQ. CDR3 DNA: TGCGCCAGCAGCTTAGGGCTAGTCGGGCCCAGTGAGCAGTTCTTC. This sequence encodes CASSLGLVGPSEQFF.

In nucleotides, the CDR3 is TGTGCCAGCATGGACAGGGGGAATGGCTACACCTTC. Amino acids: CASMDRGNGYTF. The chain joins TRBV2 to TRBJ1-2; TRBD1 aligns across 10 bases. Germline V gene sequence: CDR1 SNHLY, CDR2 FYNNEI. With V trimmed by 7 bases and J by 6 bases, 2 bases remained unmatched. The CDR3 covers 12 residues.